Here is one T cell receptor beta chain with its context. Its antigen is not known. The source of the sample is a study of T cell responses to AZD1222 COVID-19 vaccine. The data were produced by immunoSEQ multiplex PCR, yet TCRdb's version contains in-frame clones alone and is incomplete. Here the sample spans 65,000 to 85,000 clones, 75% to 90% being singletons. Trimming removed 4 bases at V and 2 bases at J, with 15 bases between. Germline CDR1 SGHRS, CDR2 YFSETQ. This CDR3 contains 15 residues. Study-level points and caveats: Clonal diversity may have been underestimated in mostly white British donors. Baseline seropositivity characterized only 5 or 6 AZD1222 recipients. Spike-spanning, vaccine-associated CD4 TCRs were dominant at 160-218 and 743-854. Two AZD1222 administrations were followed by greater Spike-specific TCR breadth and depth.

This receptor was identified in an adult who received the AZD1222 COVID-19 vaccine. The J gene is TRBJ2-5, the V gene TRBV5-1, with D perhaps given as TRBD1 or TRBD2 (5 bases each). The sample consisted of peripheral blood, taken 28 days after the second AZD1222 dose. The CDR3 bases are TGCGCCAGCAGCCTACCCGGGACCATACAAGAGACCCAGTACTTC. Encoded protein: CASSLPGTIQETQYF.